What follows are 15 T cell receptor beta chains derived from one specimen sequenced in a study of breast tumors, draining lymph nodes, adjacent tissues. TCRdb recomputed calls from the multiplex PCR reads with MiXCR, one row per CDR3 protein. This table holds under 75,000 distinct CDR3 sequences, 57% found once. The specimen was breast tumor tissue. These receptors all stem from a female donor with breast cancer. Some clones in this sample may be carry-over from other donors' samples.

This chain links TRBV7-9 with TRBJ2-7; the match to TRBD1 covers 10 bases. The J segment lost 5 bases and the V segment lost 4 bases, leaving 14 bases of the junction unmatched. Germline assignment: CDR1 SEHNR and CDR2 FQNEAQ (reference sequence). The CDR3 runs 17 residues. This CDR3 reads CASSSPGAGTGENEQYF. The CDR3 region has the DNA TGTGCCAGCAGCTCACCCGGGGCCGGGACAGGGGAAAACGAGCAGTACTTC.

This clonotype was recorded many times. A much larger clone is a single base away; this may be a read error. The genes are TRBV6-1 and TRBJ1-2, with 7 bases fitting TRBD1. Trimming at V came to 5 bases and at J to 4 bases, leaving 10 bases not matched to a gene. Germline-derived CDR1 and CDR2 are MNHNS and SASEGT. The CDR3 has 15 residues. CDR3 in amino acids: CASSQTGERSYGYTF. The CDR3 nucleotides read TGTGCCAGCAGTCAAACAGGGGAACGGAGCTATGGCTACACCTTC.

The chain combines TRBV20-1 with TRBJ1-4; possibly TRBD1 for D (5 bases). CDR1 and CDR2 from the germline V gene are DFQATT and SNEGSKA (reference sequence). The CDR3 loop spans 13 amino acids. V lost 2 bases, J lost 14 bases, and 18 bases lay in between. CDR3 sequence reads: CSARLWDGEELFF. The CDR3 nucleotides read TGCAGTGCTAGACTGTGGGACGGCGAAGAGCTGTTTTTT.

V is TRBV19 and J is TRBJ2-7, with 7 bases matching TRBD1. Germline trimming cut 5 bases from V and 7 bases from J; bases unmatched to any gene: 14. Germline loops: CDR1 LNHDA, CDR2 SQIVND (reference sequence). This CDR3 spans 15 amino acids. The CDR3 is CASSSPGDRVEEQYF. CDR3 DNA: TGTGCCAGTAGTTCCCCCGGCGACAGGGTGGAGGAGCAGTACTTC.

A word on this clonotype: A much larger clone differs by one base, so this may be a read error. The rearrangement links TRBV19 to TRBJ1-2, with a possible D match to TRBD1 (5 bases). This CDR3 has 13 residues. The germline V gene encodes CDR1 LNHDA and CDR2 SQIVND (reference sequence). The ends were cut back, 8 bases at V and 5 bases at J, with 15 bases in the middle. The CDR3 sequence is CASRGGGEYGYTF. CDR3 nucleotides: TGTGCCAGTCGCGGCGGGGGGGAGTATGGCTACACCTTC. Filled out from reference TRBV19 and TRBJ1-2, the complete variable domain reads DGGITQSPKYLFRKEGQNVTLSCEQNLNHDAMYWYRQDPGQGLRLIYYSQIVNDFQKGDIAEGYSVSREKKESFPLTVTSAQKNPTAFYLCASRGGGEYGYTFGSGTRLTVV.

The V and J genes are TRBV20-1 and TRBJ2-7; 7 bases are shared with TRBD2. Germline-derived CDR1 and CDR2 are DFQATT and SNEGSKA (reference sequence). CDR3 length: 14 amino acids. Trimming removed 3 bases from V and 4 bases from J; junction bases left unmatched: 9. CDR3 coding DNA: TGCAGTGCTAGTAAACCTAGCGGACGATACGAGCAGTACTTC. This translates into CSASKPSGRYEQYF.

This clonotype was seen at least ten times. The V call is TRBV18, the J call TRBJ1-1; D remains unclear. V was trimmed by 2 bases and J by 2 bases, leaving 6 bases between them. The germline V gene encodes CDR1 KGHSH and CDR2 LQKENI. This CDR3 contains 13 residues. CDR3 DNA sequence: TGTGCCAGCTCACCAAAGGGAAACACTGAAGCTTTCTTT. This translates into CASSPKGNTEAFF.

This clonotype was recorded a few times. This sequence joins TRBV20-1 and TRBJ1-5; the D is unclear. Trimming pared 5 bases from V and 7 bases from J, leaving 18 bases between. Germline lookup yields CDR1 DFQATT and CDR2 SNEGSKA (reference sequence). The length of the CDR3 is 14 residues. The CDR3, as DNA: TGCAGTGCTGCCCCGGGCAGCTACGAGCAGCCCCAGCATTTT. This encodes CSAAPGSYEQPQHF.

The chain has TRBV9 and TRBJ1-2; the D gene is possibly TRBD1 (5 bases). Trimming left V 3 bases short and J 3 bases short, with 12 bases between. Germline CDR1 SGDLS, CDR2 YYNGEE. The CDR3 has 14 residues. This CDR3 is CASSAGAPDYGYTF. In nucleotides, the CDR3 is TGTGCCAGCAGCGCCGGGGCTCCAGACTATGGCTACACCTTC.

This clonotype was counted only a few times. The chain has TRBV5-8 and TRBJ1-6; 7 bases are a match to TRBD1. Trimming cost V 0 bases and J 9 bases; bases outside gene matches: 3. This CDR3 comprises 14 residues. Germline V gene data show CDR1 as SGHTS and CDR2 as YDEGEE. The CDR3 is CASSLAGTASPLHF. Here the CDR3 DNA reads TGTGCCAGCAGCTTGGCCGGGACAGCTTCACCCCTCCACTTT.

This clonotype was detected ten times or more. The chain couples TRBV5-1 to TRBJ2-5; 9 bases agree with TRBD2. The CDR3 spans 17 residues. J gave up 7 bases and V 0 bases, and 13 bases lay outside the gene matches. Germline V gives CDR1 SGHRS, CDR2 YFSETQ. The CDR3 sequence: CASSLAGRGGAAGTQYF. In DNA form, the CDR3 reads TGCGCCAGCAGCTTGGCGGGGCGCGGGGGGGCCGCTGGGACCCAGTACTTC.

This clonotype has ten or more counts. V is TRBV29-1 and J is TRBJ2-1, with 7 bases aligning to TRBD2. V shed 4 bases, J shed 6 bases, and the junction held 15 bases outside the gene matches. Germline CDR1 reads SQVTM; CDR2 reads ANQGSEA. The CDR3 length is 16 residues. The CDR3, as DNA: TGCAGCGTTGTTTACTACTTAGGGGAGGGTTCCAATGAGCAGTTCTTC. Amino acids: CSVVYYLGEGSNEQFF.

This clonotype was seen repeatedly, ten times or more. This chain joins TRBV6-1 and TRBJ2-1, with TRBD1 identical over 9 bases. Germline CDR1 and CDR2: MNHNS and SASEGT. The CDR3 runs 14 residues. V shed 4 bases and J 6 bases; nucleotides not matched to a gene: 4. CDR3 nucleotides: TGTGCCAGCAGTGGGACAGGGGCTCTCAATGAGCAGTTCTTC. Its protein is CASSGTGALNEQFF.

This clonotype was seen a handful of times. The chain uses TRBV19 and TRBJ1-5, with D tentatively TRBD1 (6 bases). Looked up from germline, CDR1 is LNHDA and CDR2 is SQIVND (reference sequence). The CDR3 runs 14 residues. Trimming removed 10 bases from V and 4 bases from J, with 17 bases in between. The CDR3 loop is CATTGQLENQPQHF. The CDR3 DNA is TGTGCCACCACAGGACAGTTGGAGAATCAGCCCCAGCATTTT.

This clonotype was observed at least ten times. The V and J genes are TRBV7-8 and TRBJ1-5; tentatively, D is TRBD1 (5 bases). Deletions cut 1 base from V and 10 bases from J, with 17 bases between. The CDR3 consists of 15 residues. From germline, CDR1 is SGHVS and CDR2 FQNEAQ. For the CDR3, the DNA is TGTGCCAGCAGCTTAGGCTTGGGCAGGGCATCTCCCCAGCATTTT. It translates to CASSLGLGRASPQHF.